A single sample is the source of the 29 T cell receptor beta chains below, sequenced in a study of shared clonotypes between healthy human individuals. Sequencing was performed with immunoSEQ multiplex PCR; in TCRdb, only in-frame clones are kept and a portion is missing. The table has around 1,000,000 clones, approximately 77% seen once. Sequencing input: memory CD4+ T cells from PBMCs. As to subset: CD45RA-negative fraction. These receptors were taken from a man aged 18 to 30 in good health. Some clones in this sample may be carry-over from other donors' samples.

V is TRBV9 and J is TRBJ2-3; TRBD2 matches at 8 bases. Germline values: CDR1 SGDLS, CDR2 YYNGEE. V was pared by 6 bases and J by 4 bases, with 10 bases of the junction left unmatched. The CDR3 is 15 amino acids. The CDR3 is CASTPGGGRSDTQYF. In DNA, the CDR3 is TGTGCCAGCACCCCCGGCGGGGGGCGGTCAGATACGCAGTATTTT.

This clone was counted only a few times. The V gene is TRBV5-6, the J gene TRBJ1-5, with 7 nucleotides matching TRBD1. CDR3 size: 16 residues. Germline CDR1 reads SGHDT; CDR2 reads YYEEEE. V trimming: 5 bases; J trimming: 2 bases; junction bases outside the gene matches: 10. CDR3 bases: TGTGCCAGCAGGAAGGAGGGGGCTGTGGGCAATCAGCCCCAGCATTTT. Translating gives CASRKEGAVGNQPQHF.

The CDR3 DNA follows: TGCGCCAGCAGGGGAGGGGCAGGGGTCGTGCCCGGCTATGGCTACACCTTC. This encodes CASRGGAGVVPGYGYTF. V usage is TRBV5-1 and J usage is TRBJ1-2; TRBD1 is a possible D gene (6 bases). V was cut by 5 bases and J by 4 bases, with 24 bases left in between. Germline loops: CDR1 SGHRS, CDR2 YFSETQ. There are 17 residues in the CDR3.

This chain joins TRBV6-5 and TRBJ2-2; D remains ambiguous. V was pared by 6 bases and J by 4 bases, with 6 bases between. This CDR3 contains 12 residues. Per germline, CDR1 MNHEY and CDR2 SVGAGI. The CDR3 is CASRIRTGELFF. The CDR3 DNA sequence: TGTGCCAGCAGAATTCGCACCGGGGAGCTGTTTTTT.

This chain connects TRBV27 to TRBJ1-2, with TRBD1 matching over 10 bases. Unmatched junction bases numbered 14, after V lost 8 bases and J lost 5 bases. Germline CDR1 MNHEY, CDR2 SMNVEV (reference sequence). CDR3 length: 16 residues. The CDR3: CASAFGDGTGVYGYTF. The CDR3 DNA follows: TGTGCCAGCGCTTTTGGAGACGGGACAGGGGTTTATGGCTACACCTTC.

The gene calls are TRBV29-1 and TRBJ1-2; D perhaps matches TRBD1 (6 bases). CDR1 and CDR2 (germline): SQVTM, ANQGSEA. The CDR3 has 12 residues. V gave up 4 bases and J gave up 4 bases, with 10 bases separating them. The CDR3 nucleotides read TGCAGCGTTGGTGGGGGGGCCTATGGCTACACCTTC. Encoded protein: CSVGGGAYGYTF.

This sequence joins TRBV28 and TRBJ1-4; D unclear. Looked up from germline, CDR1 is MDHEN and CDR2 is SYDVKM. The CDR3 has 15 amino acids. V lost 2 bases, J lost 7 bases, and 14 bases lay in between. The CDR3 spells CASSLVSLGSEKLFF. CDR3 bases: TGTGCCAGCAGTTTAGTCTCTCTTGGGAGTGAAAAACTGTTTTTT.

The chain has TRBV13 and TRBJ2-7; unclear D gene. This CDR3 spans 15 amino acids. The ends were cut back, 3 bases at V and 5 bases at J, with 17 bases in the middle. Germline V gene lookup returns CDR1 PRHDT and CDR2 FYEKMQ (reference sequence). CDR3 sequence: CASSFKGRRKHEQYF. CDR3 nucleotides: TGTGCCAGCAGCTTTAAGGGAAGGCGAAAACACGAGCAGTACTTC.

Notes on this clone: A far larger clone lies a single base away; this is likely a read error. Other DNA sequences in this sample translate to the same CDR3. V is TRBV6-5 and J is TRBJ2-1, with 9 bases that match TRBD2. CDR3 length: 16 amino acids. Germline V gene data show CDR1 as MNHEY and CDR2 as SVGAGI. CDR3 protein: CASSSRTSVSYNEQFF. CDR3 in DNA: TGTGCCAGTAGTTCTAGGACTAGCGTGTCCTACAATGAGCAGTTCTTC.

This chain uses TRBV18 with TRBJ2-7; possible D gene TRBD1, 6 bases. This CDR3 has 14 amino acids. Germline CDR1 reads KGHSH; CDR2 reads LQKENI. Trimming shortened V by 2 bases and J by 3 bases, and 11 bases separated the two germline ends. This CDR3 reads CASSPNPGDYEQYF. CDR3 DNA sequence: TGTGCCAGCTCACCAAATCCAGGGGACTACGAGCAGTACTTC.

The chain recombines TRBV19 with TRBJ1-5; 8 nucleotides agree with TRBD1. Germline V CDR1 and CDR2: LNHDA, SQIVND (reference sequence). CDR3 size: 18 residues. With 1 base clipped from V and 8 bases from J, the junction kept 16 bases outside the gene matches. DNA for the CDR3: TGTGCCAGTAGTATAGTTTGGGCAGGGGGCAAAAAGGGCGAGCCCCAGCATTTT. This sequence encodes CASSIVWAGGKKGEPQHF.

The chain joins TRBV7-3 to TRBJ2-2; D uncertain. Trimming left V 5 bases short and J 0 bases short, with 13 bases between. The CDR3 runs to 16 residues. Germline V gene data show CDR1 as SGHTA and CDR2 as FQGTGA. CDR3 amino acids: CASSISTRANTGELFF. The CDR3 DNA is TGTGCCAGCAGCATATCGACTCGAGCGAACACCGGGGAGCTGTTTTTT.

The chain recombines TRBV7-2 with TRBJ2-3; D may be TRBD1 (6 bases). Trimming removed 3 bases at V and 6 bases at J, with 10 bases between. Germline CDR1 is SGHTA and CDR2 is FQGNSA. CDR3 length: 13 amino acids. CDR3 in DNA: TGTGCCAGCAGCTTTGCTCAGGGGGATACGCAGTATTTT. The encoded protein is CASSFAQGDTQYF.

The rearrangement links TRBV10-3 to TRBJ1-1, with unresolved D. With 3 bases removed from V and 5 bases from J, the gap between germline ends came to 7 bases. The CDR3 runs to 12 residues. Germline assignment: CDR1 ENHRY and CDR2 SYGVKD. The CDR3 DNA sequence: TGTGCCATCAGTGACCTGACTACTGAAGCTTTCTTT. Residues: CAISDLTTEAFF.

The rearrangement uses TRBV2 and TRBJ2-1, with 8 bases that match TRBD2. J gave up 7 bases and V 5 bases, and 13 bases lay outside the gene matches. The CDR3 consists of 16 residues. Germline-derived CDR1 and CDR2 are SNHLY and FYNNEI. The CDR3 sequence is CASSSEGASGRNEQFF. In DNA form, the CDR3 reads TGTGCCAGCAGTTCTGAAGGGGCTAGCGGGCGTAATGAGCAGTTCTTC.

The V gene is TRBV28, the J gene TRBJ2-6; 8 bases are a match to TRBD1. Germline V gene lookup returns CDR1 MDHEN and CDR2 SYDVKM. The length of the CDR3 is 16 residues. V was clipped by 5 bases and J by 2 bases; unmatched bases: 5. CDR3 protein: CASSQSDRAGANVLTF. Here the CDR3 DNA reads TGTGCCAGCAGTCAATCGGACAGGGCTGGGGCCAACGTCCTGACTTTC.

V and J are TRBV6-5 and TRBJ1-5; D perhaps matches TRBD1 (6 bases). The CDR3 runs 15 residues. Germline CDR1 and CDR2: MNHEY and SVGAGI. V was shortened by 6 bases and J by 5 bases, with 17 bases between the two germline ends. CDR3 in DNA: TGTGCCAGCAGCCTACAGGGCAGGGATGATCAGCCCCAGCATTTT. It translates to CASSLQGRDDQPQHF.

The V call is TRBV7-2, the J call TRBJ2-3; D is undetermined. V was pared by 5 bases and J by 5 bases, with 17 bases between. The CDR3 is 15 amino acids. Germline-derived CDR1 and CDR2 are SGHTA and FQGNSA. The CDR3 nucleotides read TGTGCCAGCAGCCCCGGCAGAGTCTATGGAGATACGCAGTATTTT. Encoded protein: CASSPGRVYGDTQYF.

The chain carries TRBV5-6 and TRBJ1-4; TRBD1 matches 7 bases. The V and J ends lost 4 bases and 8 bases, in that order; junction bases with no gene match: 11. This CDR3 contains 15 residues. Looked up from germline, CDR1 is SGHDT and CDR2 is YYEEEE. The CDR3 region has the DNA TGTGCCAGCAGCAAACTACAGGGAGGGGGCGAAAAACTGTTTTTT. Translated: CASSKLQGGGEKLFF.

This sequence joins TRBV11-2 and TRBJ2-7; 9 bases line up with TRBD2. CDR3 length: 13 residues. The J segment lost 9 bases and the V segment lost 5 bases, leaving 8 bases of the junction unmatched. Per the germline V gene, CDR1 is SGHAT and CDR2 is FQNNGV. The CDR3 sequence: CASSPGTSQGQYF. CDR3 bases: TGTGCCAGCAGCCCCGGGACTAGCCAGGGGCAGTACTTC.

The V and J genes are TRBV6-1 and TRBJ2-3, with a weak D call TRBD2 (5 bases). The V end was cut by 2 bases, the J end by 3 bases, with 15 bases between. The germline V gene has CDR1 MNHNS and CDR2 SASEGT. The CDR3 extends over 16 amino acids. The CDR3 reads CASSELRFGSTDTQYF. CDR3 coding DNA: TGTGCCAGCAGTGAATTAAGGTTTGGGAGTACAGATACGCAGTATTTT.

The chain's CDR3 is CASIMAYEQYF. The CDR3 DNA is TGTGCCAGCATTATGGCCTACGAGCAGTACTTC. The rearrangement joins TRBV2 to TRBJ2-7; D is unclear. V was clipped by 7 bases and J by 2 bases, with 6 bases between them. The CDR3 sequence is 11 residues long. Germline values: CDR1 SNHLY, CDR2 FYNNEI.

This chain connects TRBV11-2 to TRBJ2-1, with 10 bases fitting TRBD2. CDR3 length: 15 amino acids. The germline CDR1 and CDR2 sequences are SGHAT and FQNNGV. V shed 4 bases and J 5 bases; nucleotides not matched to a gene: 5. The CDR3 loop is CASSSGLAEHNEQFF. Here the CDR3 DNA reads TGTGCCAGCAGCTCTGGACTAGCGGAGCACAATGAGCAGTTCTTC.

CDR3 nucleotide sequence: TGTGCCAGCAGCGACGCGGGACTAGCGGGAGTGGGTCACAATGAGCAGTTCTTC. Protein product: CASSDAGLAGVGHNEQFF. This chain joins TRBV9 and TRBJ2-1; 14 nucleotides line up with TRBD2. After removal of 3 bases from V and 5 bases from J, the junction contained 10 bases not matched to a gene. This CDR3 has 18 residues. Germline values: CDR1 SGDLS, CDR2 YYNGEE.

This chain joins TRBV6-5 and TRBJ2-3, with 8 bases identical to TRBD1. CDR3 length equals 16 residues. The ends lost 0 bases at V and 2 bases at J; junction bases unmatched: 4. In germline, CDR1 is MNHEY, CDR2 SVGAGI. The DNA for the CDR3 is TGTGCCAGCAGTTACTCGGCGACAGGGGCCACAGATACGCAGTATTTT. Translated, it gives CASSYSATGATDTQYF.

The CDR3 nucleotides are TGCAGCGTTGAAAGGCTCTCCGGCGGGAGATCCGAGCAGTACTTC. It encodes CSVERLSGGRSEQYF. The rearrangement links TRBV29-1 to TRBJ2-7, with TRBD2 matching 7 bases. The germline CDR1 and CDR2 sequences are SQVTM and ANQGSEA. V lost 2 bases and J lost 6; bases outside the gene matches: 13. The CDR3 spans 15 residues.

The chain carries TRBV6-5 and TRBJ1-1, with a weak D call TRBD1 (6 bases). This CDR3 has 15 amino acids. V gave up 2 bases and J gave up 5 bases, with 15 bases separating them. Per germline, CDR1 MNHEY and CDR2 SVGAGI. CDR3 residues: CASSYETGIGTEAFF. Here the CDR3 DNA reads TGTGCCAGCAGTTACGAAACAGGGATCGGAACTGAAGCTTTCTTT.

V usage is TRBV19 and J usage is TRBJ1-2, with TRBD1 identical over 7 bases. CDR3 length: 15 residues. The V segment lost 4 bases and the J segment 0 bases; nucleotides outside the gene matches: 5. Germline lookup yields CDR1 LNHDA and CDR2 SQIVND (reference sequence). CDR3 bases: TGTGCCAGTAGTAGCGGGACAGAAGCTAACTATGGCTACACCTTC. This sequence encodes CASSSGTEANYGYTF.

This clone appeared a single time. The CDR3 here is CASSEAWDRAYEQYF. The CDR3 DNA is TGTGCCAGCAGTGAAGCATGGGACAGAGCCTACGAGCAGTACTTC. The chain recombines TRBV6-1 with TRBJ2-7; 7 nucleotides align to TRBD1. There are 15 residues in the CDR3. CDR1 and CDR2 (germline): MNHNS, SASEGT. V was clipped by 0 bases and J by 2 bases; unmatched bases: 4.